This TCR beta chain was recovered during a study of CD8+ T cells in alopecia areata. Background on the study: It was oral tofacitinib, at 5 to 10 mg twice daily, that treated patients received.

This clone was seen more than once but under ten times. What it binds is unknown. Whole-study results and caveats: Lesional scalp, especially alopecia totalis/universalis, showed higher clonality than normal scalp. Since there was just one nonresponder, nobody can yet say how baseline CD8+ expansion ties to response.

Extraction and reverse transcription of RNA yielded cDNA as the sequencing template. The table came from immunoSEQ multiplex PCR; TCRdb's copy has only in-frame clones and leaves some out. The repertoire holds around 140,000 clones, with less than 70% as singletons. Treatment described: oral pan-JAK inhibitor, 5-10 mg twice daily. Alopecia areata patients provided lesional scalp punch biopsies and peripheral blood. The sequencing used CD8+ T cells sorted from blood, collected at week 4, from a patient treated with tofacitinib. The source of this sequence is a human donor with alopecia areata.

CDR3 coding DNA: TGTGCCAGCAGTTCGATAAACAGCGACTCTGGGGCCAACGTCCTGACTTTC. Amino acid sequence: CASSSINSDSGANVLTF. This chain links TRBV27 with TRBJ2-6; no clear D. Per germline, CDR1 MNHEY and CDR2 SMNVEV (reference sequence). With 4 bases removed from V and 0 bases from J, the gap between germline ends came to 13 bases. There are 17 residues in the CDR3.